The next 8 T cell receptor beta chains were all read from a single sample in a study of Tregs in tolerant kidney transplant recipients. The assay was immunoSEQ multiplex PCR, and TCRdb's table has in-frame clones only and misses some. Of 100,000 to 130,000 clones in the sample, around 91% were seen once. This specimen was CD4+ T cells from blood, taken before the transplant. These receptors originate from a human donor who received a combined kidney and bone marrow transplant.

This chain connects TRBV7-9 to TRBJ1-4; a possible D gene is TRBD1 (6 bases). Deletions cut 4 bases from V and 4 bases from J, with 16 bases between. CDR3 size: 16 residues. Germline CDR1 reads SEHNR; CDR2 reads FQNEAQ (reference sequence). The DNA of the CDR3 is TGTGCCAGCAGCTCCCGAGGGGGGGCGAGTAATGAAAAACTGTTTTTT. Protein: CASSSRGGASNEKLFF.

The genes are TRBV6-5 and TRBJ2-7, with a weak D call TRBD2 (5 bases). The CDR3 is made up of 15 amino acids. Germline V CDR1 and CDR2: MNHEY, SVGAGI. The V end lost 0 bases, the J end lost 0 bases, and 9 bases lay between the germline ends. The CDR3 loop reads CASSYSRLSSYEQYF. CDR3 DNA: TGTGCCAGCAGTTACTCCCGACTAAGCTCCTACGAGCAGTACTTC.

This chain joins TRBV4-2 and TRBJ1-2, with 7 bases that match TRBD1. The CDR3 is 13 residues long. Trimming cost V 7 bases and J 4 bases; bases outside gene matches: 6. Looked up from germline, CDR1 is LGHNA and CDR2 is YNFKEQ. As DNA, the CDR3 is TGTGCCAGCAATAGGGGGCGTAGCTATGGCTACACCTTC. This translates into CASNRGRSYGYTF.

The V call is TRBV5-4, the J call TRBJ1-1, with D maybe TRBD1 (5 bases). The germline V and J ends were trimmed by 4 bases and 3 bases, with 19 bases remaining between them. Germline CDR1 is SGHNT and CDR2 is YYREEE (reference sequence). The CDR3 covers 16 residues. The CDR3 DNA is TGTGCCAGCAGCACGGGGGGACCAGGGTTTGACACTGAAGCTTTCTTT. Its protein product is CASSTGGPGFDTEAFF.

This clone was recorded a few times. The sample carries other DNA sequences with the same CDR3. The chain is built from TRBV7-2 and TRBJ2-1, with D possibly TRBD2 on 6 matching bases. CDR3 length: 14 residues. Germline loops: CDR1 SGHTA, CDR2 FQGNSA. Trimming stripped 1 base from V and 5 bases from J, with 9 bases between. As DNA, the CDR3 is TGTGCCAGCAGCTTAGGCGGGGCAGACAATGAGCAGTTCTTC. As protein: CASSLGGADNEQFF.

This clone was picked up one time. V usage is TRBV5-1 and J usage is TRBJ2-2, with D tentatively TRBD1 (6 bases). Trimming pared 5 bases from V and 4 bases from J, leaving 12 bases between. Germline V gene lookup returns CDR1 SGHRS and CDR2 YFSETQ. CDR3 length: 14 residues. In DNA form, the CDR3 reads TGCGCCAGCAGTCAGGGGTGGGCCACCGGGGAGCTGTTTTTT. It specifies CASSQGWATGELFF.

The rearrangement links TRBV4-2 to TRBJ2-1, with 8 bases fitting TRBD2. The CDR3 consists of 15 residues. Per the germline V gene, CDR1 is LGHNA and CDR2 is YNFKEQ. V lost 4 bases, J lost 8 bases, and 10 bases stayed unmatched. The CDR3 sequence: CASSRSGGAADEQFF. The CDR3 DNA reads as TGTGCCAGCAGCCGATCCGGGGGGGCCGCCGATGAGCAGTTCTTC.

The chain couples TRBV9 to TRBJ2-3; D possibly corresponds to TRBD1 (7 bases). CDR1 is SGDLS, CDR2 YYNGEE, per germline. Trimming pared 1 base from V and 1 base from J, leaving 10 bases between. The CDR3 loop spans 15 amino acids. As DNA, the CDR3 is TGTGCCAGCAGCGTACAGGGGGGCCGCACAGATACGCAGTATTTT. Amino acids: CASSVQGGRTDTQYF.